This T cell receptor beta chain stems from a study of cytomegalovirus exposure and HLA in healthy donors. About the study: Earlier sequencing of 150 million to 200 million T cells yielded around 100 million unique TCR beta sequences. Study-wide results and caveats: Within a later analysis, the majority of CMV-associated TCR beta chains appeared HLA-restricted.

Germline CDR1 SGHRS, CDR2 YFSETQ. The CDR3 runs 14 residues. J was trimmed by 5 bases and V by 3 bases; bases with no gene match: 2. Amplification used 60 Vbeta primers and 13 Jbeta primers. In the authors' methods: Around 11 million shared chains were among the 80 million or so unique TCR beta chains that a later analysis counted. Some clones are missing from TCRdb's copy, which holds only in-frame ones; the method was immunoSEQ multiplex PCR. Clone size and the V and J calls come from that table; the DNA yielded D and trimming. Its listing shows about 140,000 clones. As to this clone: Its matching antigen is unknown.

The sequence was obtained from a male donor in good health and CMV-seronegative. The V and J genes are TRBV5-1 and TRBJ2-7; 13 bases are a match to TRBD2. The sample was PBMCs. CDR3 sequence: CASSWTSGSHEQYF. The DNA of the CDR3 is TGCGCCAGCAGCTGGACTAGCGGGAGTCACGAGCAGTACTTC.